The clone carrying this T cell receptor (beta chain) has more than one count but fewer than ten. The data are from a study of control samples from healthy donors and cancer patients. Clones were read by immunoSEQ multiplex PCR, and TCRdb kept only the in-frame ones, dropping some. The sample gives approximately 97,000 clones, about 86% of which show up once; 13% to 15% is in the top ten. The CDR3 sequence is 15 residues long. The J segment lost 0 bases and the V segment lost 5 bases, leaving 2 bases of the junction unmatched. Germline loops: CDR1 MNHEY, CDR2 SVGEGT. The TCR sequence derives from a man younger than 40 in good health. The sample consisted of blood. The genes are TRBV6-2 or TRBV6-3 and TRBJ1-5, with 9 bases aligning to TRBD1. CDR3 in DNA: TGTGCCAGCAGTCGGACAGGGGATAGCAATCAGCCCCAGCATTTT. It codes for CASSRTGDSNQPQHF.